This TCR beta chain derives from a study of T cell repertoires in cytomegalovirus infection. Across the whole study: Evidence of both CMV infection and a matching HLA type came from public TCR beta signatures.

The V gene lost 2 bases and the J gene lost 8 bases, with 13 bases spanning the gap. This CDR3 contains 14 residues. Germline CDR1 reads SGHVS; CDR2 reads FNYEAQ. Points on this clonotype: The antigen remains unidentified.

Overall study findings and caveats: Clonotypes of TCR beta that were HLA-C-restricted and CMV-specific dominated the ex vivo response.

Via MiXCR, TCRdb re-called the reads, giving one row per CDR3 protein. The data show 350,000 to 450,000 distinct CDR3 sequences, 15% to 20% seen once. Sequenced sample: PBMCs. The chain couples TRBV7-6 to TRBJ2-1; D is perhaps TRBD1 (6 bases). The clonotype comes from a human donor in good health (CMV status not recorded). Some clones in this sample may be carry-over from other donors' samples. The CDR3 coding sequence is TGTGCCAGCAGCTTAACTAGAAAGGGGGATGAGCAGTTCTTC. Protein: CASSLTRKGDEQFF. The whole variable domain, remainder taken from reference TRBV7-6 and TRBJ2-1, is GAGVSQSPRYKVTKRGQDVALRCDPISGHVSLYWYRQALGQGPEFLTYFNYEAQQDKSGLPNDRFSAERPEGSISTLTIQRTEQRDSAMYRCASSLTRKGDEQFFGPGTRLTVL.